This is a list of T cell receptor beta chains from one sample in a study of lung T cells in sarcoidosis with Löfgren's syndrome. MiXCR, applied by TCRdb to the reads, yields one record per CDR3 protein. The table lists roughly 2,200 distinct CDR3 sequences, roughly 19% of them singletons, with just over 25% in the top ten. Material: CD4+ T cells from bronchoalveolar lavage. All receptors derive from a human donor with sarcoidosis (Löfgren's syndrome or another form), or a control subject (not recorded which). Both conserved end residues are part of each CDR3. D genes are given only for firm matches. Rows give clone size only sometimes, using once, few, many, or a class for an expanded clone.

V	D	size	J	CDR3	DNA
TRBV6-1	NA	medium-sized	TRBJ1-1	CASSEWLATEAFF	TGTGCCAGCAGTGAATGGTTAGCCACTGAAGCTTTCTTT
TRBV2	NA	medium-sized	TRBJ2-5	CASSAERGETQYF	TGTGCCAGCAGTGCGGAGAGGGGAGAGACCCAGTACTTC
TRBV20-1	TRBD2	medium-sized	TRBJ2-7	CSARDWLAGGTYEQYF	TGCAGTGCTAGAGATTGGCTAGCGGGAGGAACCTACGAGCAGTACTTC
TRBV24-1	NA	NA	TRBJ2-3	CATSDSGQPADTDTQYF	TGTGCCACCAGTGATTCCGGACAGCCGGCTGACACAGATACGCAGTATTTT
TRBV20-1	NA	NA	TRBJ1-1	CSARDPLGNTEAFF	TGCAGTGCTAGAGACCCACTGGGGAACACTGAAGCTTTCTTT
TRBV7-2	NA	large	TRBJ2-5	CASSAQGGLGETQYF	TGTGCCAGCAGCGCCCAGGGGGGGTTAGGAGAGACCCAGTACTTC
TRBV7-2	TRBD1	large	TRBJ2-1	CASSVHRGNEQFF	TGTGCCAGCAGCGTTCACAGGGGGAATGAGCAGTTCTTC
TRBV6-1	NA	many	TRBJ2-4	CASRDTKNIQYF	TGTGCCAGCCGGGACACGAAAAACATTCAGTACTTC
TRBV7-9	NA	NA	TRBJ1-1	CASSLGGDDEAFF	TGTGCCAGCAGCTTAGGCGGGGATGATGAAGCTTTCTTT
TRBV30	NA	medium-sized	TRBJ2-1	CAWSAGTTHESEQFF	TGTGCCTGGAGTGCCGGGACCACTCACGAGAGTGAGCAGTTCTTC
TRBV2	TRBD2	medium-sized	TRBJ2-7	CASKETSGSGGEQYF	TGTGCCAGCAAGGAGACTAGCGGGAGCGGAGGAGAGCAGTACTTC
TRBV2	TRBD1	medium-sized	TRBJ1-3	CASSLTGSRAKGNTIYF	TGTGCCAGCAGCCTGACAGGGTCGCGAGCTAAAGGAAACACCATATATTTT
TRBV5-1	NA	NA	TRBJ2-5	CASSLMTGETQYF	TGCGCCAGCAGCTTAATGACCGGGGAGACCCAGTACTTC
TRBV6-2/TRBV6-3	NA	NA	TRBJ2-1	CASSRLSNEQFF	TGTGCCAGCAGTCGCCTTAGCAATGAGCAGTTCTTC
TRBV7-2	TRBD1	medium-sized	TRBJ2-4	CASSFPGQGNIQYF	TGTGCCAGCAGCTTCCCGGGACAGGGGAACATTCAGTACTTC
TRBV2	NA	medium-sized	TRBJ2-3	CASSVQGIRDTQYF	TGTGCCAGCAGTGTGCAGGGAATAAGGGATACGCAGTATTTT
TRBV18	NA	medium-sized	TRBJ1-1	CASSPLLAEAFF	TGTGCCAGCTCACCCCTGCTGGCTGAAGCTTTCTTT
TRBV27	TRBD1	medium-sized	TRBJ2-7	CASSVDRGPYEQYF	TGTGCCAGCAGTGTCGACAGGGGGCCCTACGAGCAGTACTTC
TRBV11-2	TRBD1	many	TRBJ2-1	CASRQMDRGSYNEQFF	TGTGCCAGCAGACAAATGGACAGGGGGTCTTACAATGAGCAGTTCTTC
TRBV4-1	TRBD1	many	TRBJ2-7	CASSRGATGAYEQYF	TGCGCCAGCAGCCGTGGAGCCACAGGGGCATACGAGCAGTACTTC
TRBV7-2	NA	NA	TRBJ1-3	CASSDGNTIYF	TGCGCCAGCAGCGATGGAAACACCATATATTTT
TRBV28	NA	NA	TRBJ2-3	CASSFGRVSNQPQYF	TGTGCCAGCAGTTTTGGCAGGGTGAGCAACCAGCCCCAGTATTTT
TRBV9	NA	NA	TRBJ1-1	CASSVSTDTEAFF	TGTGCCAGCAGCGTATCGACGGACACTGAAGCTTTCTTT
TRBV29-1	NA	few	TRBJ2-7	CSVRVGLAGDNEQYF	TGCAGCGTTCGCGTGGGGTTGGCAGGGGATAACGAGCAGTACTTC
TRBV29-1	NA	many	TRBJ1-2	CSIVAGTANYGYTF	TGCAGCATAGTAGCAGGGACTGCTAACTATGGCTACACCTTC
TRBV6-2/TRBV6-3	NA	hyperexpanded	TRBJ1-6	CASRSTGLGVRNSPLHF	TGTGCCAGCAGATCTACTGGACTTGGGGTGAGGAATTCACCCCTCCACTTT
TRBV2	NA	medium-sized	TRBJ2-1	CASSEWGSGEQFF	TGTGCCAGCAGTGAATGGGGTAGCGGTGAGCAGTTCTTC
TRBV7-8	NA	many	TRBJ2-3	CASSSQEHSTDTQYF	TGTGCCAGCAGCTCACAGGAGCATAGCACAGATACGCAGTATTTT
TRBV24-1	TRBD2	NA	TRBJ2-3	CATSGLASTDTQYF	TGTGCCACTAGCGGGCTTGCTAGCACAGATACGCAGTATTTT
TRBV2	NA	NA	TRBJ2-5	CASSGLADRETQYF	TGTGCCAGCAGCGGTCTGGCAGATAGAGAGACCCAGTACTTC
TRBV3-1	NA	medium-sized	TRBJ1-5	CASSQGVFSSLGPQHF	TGTGCCAGCAGCCAAGGTGTATTCTCCTCCTTGGGGCCCCAGCATTTT
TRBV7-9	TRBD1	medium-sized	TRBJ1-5	CASTFGQGDQPQHF	TGTGCCAGCACCTTTGGACAGGGTGATCAGCCCCAGCATTTT
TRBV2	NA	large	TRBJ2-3	CASSSQSTDTQYF	TGTGCCAGCAGCAGCCAGAGCACAGATACGCAGTATTTT
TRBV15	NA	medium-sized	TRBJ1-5	CATSRDPRQPQHF	TGTGCCACCAGCAGAGATCCGAGGCAGCCCCAGCATTTT
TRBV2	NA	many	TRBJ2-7	CASGDYEQYF	TGTGCCAGCGGGGACTACGAGCAGTACTTC
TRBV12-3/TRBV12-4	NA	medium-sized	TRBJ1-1	CASSLGVSANTEAFF	TGTGCCAGCAGTTTAGGGGTTTCTGCGAACACTGAAGCTTTCTTT
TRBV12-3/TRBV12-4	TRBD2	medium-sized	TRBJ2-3	CASSTGLAGAADTQYF	TGTGCCAGCAGTACGGGACTAGCGGGGGCGGCGGATACGCAGTATTTT
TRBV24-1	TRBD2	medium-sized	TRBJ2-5	CATSDRYGGGGETQYF	TGTGCCACCAGTGACCGATACGGTGGCGGGGGAGAGACCCAGTACTTC
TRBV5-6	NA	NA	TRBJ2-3	CASSLVLLGGADTQYF	TGTGCCAGCAGCTTGGTTCTGCTGGGAGGAGCAGATACGCAGTATTTT
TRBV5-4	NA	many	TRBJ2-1	CASSSLAMNNEQFF	TGTGCCAGCAGCTCCTTAGCTATGAACAACGAGCAGTTCTTC
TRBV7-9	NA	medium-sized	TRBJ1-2	CASSLAGLDYGYTF	TGTGCCAGCAGCTTAGCCGGTCTTGACTATGGCTACACCTTC
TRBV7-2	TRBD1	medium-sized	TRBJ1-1	CASSLTGDRGRPEAFF	TGTGCCAGCAGCTTAACGGGGGACAGGGGAAGGCCTGAAGCTTTCTTT
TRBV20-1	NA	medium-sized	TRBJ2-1	CSASLSLARSSYNEQFF	TGCAGTGCTTCCTTATCCCTAGCGCGGAGCTCCTACAATGAGCAGTTCTTC
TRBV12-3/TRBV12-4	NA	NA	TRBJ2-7	CASTPPGSVRSYEQYF	TGTGCCAGCACCCCACCGGGTAGCGTTCGCTCCTACGAGCAGTACTTC
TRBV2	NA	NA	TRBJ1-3	CASNLQGAGDTIYF	TGTGCCAGCAACCTACAGGGTGCTGGAGACACCATATATTTT